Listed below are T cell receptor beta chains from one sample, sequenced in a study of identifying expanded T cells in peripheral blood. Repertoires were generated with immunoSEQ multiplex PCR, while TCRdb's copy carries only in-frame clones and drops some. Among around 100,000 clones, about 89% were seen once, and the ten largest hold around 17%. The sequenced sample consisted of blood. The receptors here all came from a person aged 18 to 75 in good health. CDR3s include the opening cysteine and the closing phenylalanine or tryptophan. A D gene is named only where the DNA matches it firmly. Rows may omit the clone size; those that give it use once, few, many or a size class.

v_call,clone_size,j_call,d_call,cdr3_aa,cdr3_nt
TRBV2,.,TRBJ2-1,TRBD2,CASIGDTPAGGYNEQFF,TGTGCCAGCATAGGAGACACCCCAGCGGGGGGTTACAATGAGCAGTTCTTC
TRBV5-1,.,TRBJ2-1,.,CASSLAGLPYNEQFF,TGCGCCAGCAGCTTAGCCGGACTGCCCTACAATGAGCAGTTCTTC
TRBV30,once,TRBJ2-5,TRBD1,CAWSLLRDRGHQETQYF,TGTGCCTGGAGTCTTCTACGGGACAGGGGGCACCAAGAGACCCAGTACTTC
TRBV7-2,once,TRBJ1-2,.,CASSLAGARNYGYTF,TGTGCCAGCAGCTTAGCTGGGGCCAGGAACTATGGCTACACCTTC
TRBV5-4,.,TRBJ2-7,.,CASSLGLFSYEQYF,TGTGCCAGCAGCTTGGGACTATTTTCCTACGAGCAGTACTTC
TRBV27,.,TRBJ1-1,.,CASRRGVTNTEAFF,TGTGCCAGCAGAAGGGGGGTGACGAACACTGAAGCTTTCTTT
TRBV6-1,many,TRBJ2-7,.,CASSESNEGGRDEQYF,TGTGCCAGCAGTGAATCGAATGAGGGGGGAAGGGACGAGCAGTACTTC
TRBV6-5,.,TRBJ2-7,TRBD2,CASSYRLAGTYEQYF,TGTGCCAGCAGTTACAGGCTAGCGGGTACCTACGAGCAGTACTTC
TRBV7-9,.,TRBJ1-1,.,CASSLGQVYTEAFF,TGTGCCAGCAGCTTAGGACAGGTATACACTGAAGCTTTCTTT
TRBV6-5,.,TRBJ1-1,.,CASRSGGGNTEAFF,TGTGCCAGCAGGTCCGGGGGCGGGAACACTGAAGCTTTCTTT
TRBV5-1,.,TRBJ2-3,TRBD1,CASSPTGHTDTQYF,TGCGCCAGCAGCCCGACAGGGCACACAGATACGCAGTATTTT
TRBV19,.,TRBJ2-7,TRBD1,CASSGAGGPYEQYF,TGTGCCAGTTCTGGGGCAGGGGGTCCCTACGAGCAGTACTTC
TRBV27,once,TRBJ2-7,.,CASSLSTLGEQYF,TGTGCCAGCAGTTTATCGACCCTCGGGGAACAGTACTTC
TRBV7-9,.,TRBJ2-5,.,CASSRFRDIGETQYF,TGTGCCAGCAGCCGCTTCCGGGACATTGGGGAGACCCAGTACTTC
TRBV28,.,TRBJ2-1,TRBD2,CASSSSGAPRYNEQFF,TGTGCCAGCAGTTCTAGCGGGGCTCCTAGGTACAATGAGCAGTTCTTC
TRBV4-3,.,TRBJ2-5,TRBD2,CASSQDHRGGAGETQYF,TGCGCCAGCAGCCAAGATCATCGGGGGGGGGCAGGAGAGACCCAGTACTTC
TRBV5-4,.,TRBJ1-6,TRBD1,CASRLGNPGQTSPLHF,TGTGCCAGCAGACTCGGGAATCCGGGACAGACTTCACCCCTCCACTTT
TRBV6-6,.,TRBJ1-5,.,CASSYIRVGDQPQHF,TGTGCCAGCAGTTACATCAGGGTAGGGGATCAGCCCCAGCATTTT
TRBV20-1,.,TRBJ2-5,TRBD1,CSAPQGWEQYF,TGCAGTGCTCCACAGGGGTGGGAGCAGTACTTC
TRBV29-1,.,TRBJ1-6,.,CSVEKEIHRARSSYNSPLHF,TGCAGCGTTGAAAAAGAAATTCACAGGGCGCGGAGCTCCTATAATTCACCCCTCCACTTT
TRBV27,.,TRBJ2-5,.,CASTRTGEVETQYF,TGTGCCAGCACCCGCACTGGGGAAGTAGAGACCCAGTACTTC
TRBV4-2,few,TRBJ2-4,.,CASSQRPSLNIQYF,TGTGCCAGCAGCCAACGTCCCAGCCTAAACATTCAGTACTTC